Listed below are T cell receptor beta chains from one sample, sequenced in a study of T-cell memory formation after mild COVID-19. TCRdb fed the 5' RACE reads into MiXCR, producing one record per CDR3 protein. The sample consists of 250,000 to 350,000 distinct CDR3 sequences, around 15% of them appearing once. Input material: PBMCs or a T cell subset sorted from them (not recorded which). The receptors shown here come from a man between 18 and 29 years old who had mild COVID-19 (a few samples of this study predate the infection). Cell type and time point are not known. Each CDR3 is given with its conserved first and last residue. The D gene is left open where the match is weak. For some rows the clone size is stated as once, few or many, or as a class when expanded; others skip it.

size	V	D	J	DNA	CDR3
few	TRBV19	.	TRBJ1-6	TGTGCCAGTAGTATCGTCGGACAGAGCCTCCACTTT	CASSIVGQSLHF
few	TRBV5-6	TRBD1	TRBJ1-2	TGTGCCAGCAGTGCTCCGGGACAGACCTATGGCTACACCTTC	CASSAPGQTYGYTF
.	TRBV20-1	.	TRBJ2-1	TGCAGTGCTAGCTCGGCGGGCGGTGGATCCTACAATGAGCAGTTCTTC	CSASSAGGGSYNEQFF
few	TRBV7-6	.	TRBJ1-1	TGTGCCAGCAGCTCCCAGGCGGGAACTGAAGCTTTCTTT	CASSSQAGTEAFF
.	TRBV5-6	TRBD2	TRBJ2-3	TGTGCCAGCAGCAAGGGACTAGCGGGGTGGGATACGCAGTATTTT	CASSKGLAGWDTQYF
many	TRBV5-1	.	TRBJ1-1	TGCGCCAGCAGCTTGGTTTTAGGGGCGGACACTGAAGCTTTCTTT	CASSLVLGADTEAFF
.	TRBV24-1	.	TRBJ2-1	TGTGCCACCAGTGATATTCAGGACACCTACAATGAGCAGTTCTTC	CATSDIQDTYNEQFF
.	TRBV7-2	.	TRBJ2-1	TGTGCCAGCAGCTTAGACGGGCCATACAATGAGCAGTTCTTC	CASSLDGPYNEQFF
few	TRBV7-6	TRBD2	TRBJ2-1	TGTGCCAGCAGCCTCCTAGCGGGGGGGGCTGAGCAGTTCTTC	CASSLLAGGAEQFF
many	TRBV5-1	.	TRBJ1-5	TGCGCCAGCAGCGTCGGAACAGGGTATGGACAGCCCCAGCATTTT	CASSVGTGYGQPQHF
.	TRBV12-3/TRBV12-4	.	TRBJ1-2	TGTGCCAGCAGGTTGTCGGGTATTGGCGGCTACACCTTC	CASRLSGIGGYTF
few	TRBV9	.	TRBJ1-3	TGTGCCAGCAGCCCCGAGGGGGGGGACTCTGGAAACACCATATATTTT	CASSPEGGDSGNTIYF
few	TRBV7-2	TRBD1	TRBJ2-7	TGTGCCAGCAGCTTCGACAGGGCTGGCGACGAGCAGTACTTC	CASSFDRAGDEQYF
few	TRBV12-3/TRBV12-4	.	TRBJ2-3	TGTGCCAGCAGACCCGGATGGGCAGATACGCAGTATTTT	CASRPGWADTQYF
few	TRBV28	.	TRBJ2-5	TGTGCCAGCAGCCTGGACCCGGTTACGGCCCAGTACTTC	CASSLDPVTAQYF
few	TRBV6-2/TRBV6-3	TRBD1	TRBJ1-2	TGTGCCAGCAGTCACCCCGGGACAGGGGGCTATGGCTACACCTTC	CASSHPGTGGYGYTF
.	TRBV24-1	TRBD1	TRBJ1-2	TGTGCCACCAGTGATTGGACAGGGGACTATGGCTACACCTTC	CATSDWTGDYGYTF
few	TRBV18	.	TRBJ1-1	TGTGCCAGCTCACCCGTCACAACAGGCACGAACACTGAAGCTTTCTTT	CASSPVTTGTNTEAFF
.	TRBV7-6	.	TRBJ2-5	TGTGCCAGCAGCTTATCGGGGGTAATGGGGGAAGAGACCCAGTACTTC	CASSLSGVMGEETQYF
.	TRBV7-2	.	TRBJ2-1	TGTGCCAGCAGCTTATCCCCCGGGACACACTACAATGAGCAGTTCTTC	CASSLSPGTHYNEQFF
few	TRBV12-3/TRBV12-4	.	TRBJ1-1	TGTGCCAGCAGACCCAACGTAGGGGTGAACACTGAAGCTTTCTTT	CASRPNVGVNTEAFF
many	TRBV5-5	.	TRBJ1-2	TGTGCCAGCAGCTTGGTCAATCAGGGTTCGGACTATGGCTACACCTTC	CASSLVNQGSDYGYTF
few	TRBV6-2/TRBV6-3	TRBD1	TRBJ1-5	TGTGCCAGCAGGCCTACAGGGGGCGGCCAGCCCCAGCATTTT	CASRPTGGGQPQHF
.	TRBV19	.	TRBJ1-1	TGTGCCAGTAGTATTCGCGGGGGCACTGAAGCTTTCTTT	CASSIRGGTEAFF
once	TRBV28	TRBD1	TRBJ1-6	TGTGCCAGCAGTTATGCGGAAGACAGGGTGAATTCACCCCTCCACTTT	CASSYAEDRVNSPLHF
.	TRBV7-9	.	TRBJ2-1	TGTGCCAGCAGCAACCACGGGTCATCCGAGCGCAATGAGCAGTTCTTC	CASSNHGSSERNEQFF
few	TRBV6-5	TRBD1	TRBJ1-1	TGTGCCAGCAGTTACCGGGGGCCAGGGGGCACTGAAGCTTTCTTT	CASSYRGPGGTEAFF
.	TRBV5-1	.	TRBJ2-3	TGCGCCAGCAGCTTGGCGGACTTCGCGGATACGCAGTATTTT	CASSLADFADTQYF
many	TRBV20-1	TRBD1	TRBJ1-1	TGCAGTGCTAGGGGGGACAGGGTGAACACTGAAGCTTTCTTT	CSARGDRVNTEAFF
.	TRBV4-3	.	TRBJ2-3	TGCGCCAGCAGCCAAGTAAGCACAGATACGCAGTATTTT	CASSQVSTDTQYF
many	TRBV29-1	.	TRBJ2-5	TGCAGCGTGACCCGAGGGGTCGGGGAGACCCAGTACTTC	CSVTRGVGETQYF
.	TRBV6-2/TRBV6-3	TRBD1	TRBJ1-1	TGTGCCAGCAGTAGGACCCAGGGGGCTGAAGCTTTCTTT	CASSRTQGAEAFF
few	TRBV5-4	.	TRBJ2-5	TGTGCCAGCAGCTTGGAAGGGTGGAGAGAGACCCAGTACTTC	CASSLEGWRETQYF
.	TRBV6-1	.	TRBJ2-3	TGTGCCAGCAGTGAACAACTAGGTGCAGATACGCAGTATTTT	CASSEQLGADTQYF
.	TRBV2	.	TRBJ2-1	TGTGCCAGCAGTGCCCTCCCCCGTTTATTCTTC	CASSALPRLFF